The source of this T cell receptor beta chain is a study of cytomegalovirus exposure and HLA in healthy donors. Findings and limits, study-wide: Among the CMV-associated chains, a few were confirmed in vitro as specific for CMV antigens. Many donors carried some public TCRs, although rarity characterized most TCR sequences.

Some clones are missing from TCRdb's copy, which holds only in-frame ones; the method was immunoSEQ multiplex PCR. The sample lists 120,000 or so clones, more than 70% occurring once. With regard to this clone: Antigen specificity is unknown.

The TCR comes from a woman aged 18-29 years in good health and CMV-seronegative. Sequencing was performed on PBMCs.

The CDR3 coding sequence is TGCGCCAGCAGCTCGAATCGGGACAACTCTGGGGCCAACGTCCTGACTTTC. Its protein product is CASSSNRDNSGANVLTF. The gene calls are TRBV5-1 and TRBJ2-6, with D possibly TRBD1 on 6 matching bases. The V and J ends lost 3 bases and 0 bases respectively, with 13 bases between them. CDR3 length: 17 residues. The germline CDR1 and CDR2 sequences are SGHRS and YFSETQ.